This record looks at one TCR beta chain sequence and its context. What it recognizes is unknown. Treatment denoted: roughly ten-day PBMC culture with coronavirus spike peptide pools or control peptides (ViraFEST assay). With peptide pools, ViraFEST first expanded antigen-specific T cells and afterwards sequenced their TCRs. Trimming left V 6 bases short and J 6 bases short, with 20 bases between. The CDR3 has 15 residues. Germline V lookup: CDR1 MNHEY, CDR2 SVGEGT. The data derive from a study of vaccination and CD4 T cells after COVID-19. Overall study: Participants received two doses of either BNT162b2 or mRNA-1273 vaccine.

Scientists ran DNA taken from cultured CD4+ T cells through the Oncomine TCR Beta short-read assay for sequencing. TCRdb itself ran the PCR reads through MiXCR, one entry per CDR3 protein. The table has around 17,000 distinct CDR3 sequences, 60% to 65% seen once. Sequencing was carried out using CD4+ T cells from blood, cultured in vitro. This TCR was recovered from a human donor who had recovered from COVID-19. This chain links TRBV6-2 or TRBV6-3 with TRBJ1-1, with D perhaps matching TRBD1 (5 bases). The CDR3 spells CASRAVRVMWAEAFF. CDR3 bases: TGTGCCAGCAGGGCCGTCAGGGTAATGTGGGCTGAAGCTTTCTTT.